These T cell receptor beta chains were read from a single sample in a study of somatic mutations in cytotoxic T cells in rheumatoid arthritis. TCRdb's table, derived via immunoSEQ multiplex PCR, lists solely in-frame clones and lacks some. The data contain around 5,900 clones, roughly four fifths of them singletons. The sequenced sample consisted of CD8+ T cells sorted from blood. The origin of the receptors is a woman in her fifties or sixties with rheumatoid arthritis. Both conserved end residues are part of each CDR3. Each record gives: J gene, clone size, V gene, CDR3 protein. Clone size appears in some rows only: once, few, many, or a class for an expanded clone.

j_gene: TRBJ2-5
abundance: NA
v_gene: TRBV30
CDR3aa: CAGFRQGQETQYF

j_gene: TRBJ2-1
abundance: NA
v_gene: TRBV10-3
CDR3aa: CATLPSGGPNEQFF

j_gene: TRBJ1-4
abundance: NA
v_gene: TRBV29-1
CDR3aa: CSVDWAEDLDEKLFF

j_gene: TRBJ2-7
abundance: NA
v_gene: TRBV30
CDR3aa: CAWSEGVEQYF

j_gene: TRBJ2-7
abundance: NA
v_gene: TRBV6-5
CDR3aa: CASSAGVSEQYF

j_gene: TRBJ1-2
abundance: NA
v_gene: TRBV28
CDR3aa: CASSFEGSSDGYTF

j_gene: TRBJ2-7
abundance: NA
v_gene: TRBV19
CDR3aa: CASSVGQGGYEQYF

j_gene: TRBJ1-1
abundance: NA
v_gene: TRBV4-3
CDR3aa: CASSPGVYTEAFF

j_gene: TRBJ2-7
abundance: NA
v_gene: TRBV28
CDR3aa: CASKGQGTYEQYF

j_gene: TRBJ1-6
abundance: NA
v_gene: TRBV27
CDR3aa: CASSSLPGQYNSPLHF

j_gene: TRBJ1-4
abundance: NA
v_gene: TRBV6-5
CDR3aa: CASSYSAHPDEKLFF

j_gene: TRBJ2-7
abundance: NA
v_gene: TRBV11-2
CDR3aa: CASSLAPTGGSYEQYF

j_gene: TRBJ1-6
abundance: few
v_gene: TRBV10-2
CDR3aa: CASSGAYNSPLHF

j_gene: TRBJ2-7
abundance: NA
v_gene: TRBV27
CDR3aa: CASSPAVAGANSYEQYF

j_gene: TRBJ2-3
abundance: NA
v_gene: TRBV10-3
CDR3aa: CAISEKWASTDTQYF

j_gene: TRBJ2-7
abundance: NA
v_gene: TRBV9
CDR3aa: CASSGGDGSYEQYF

j_gene: TRBJ1-3
abundance: NA
v_gene: TRBV6-5
CDR3aa: CASSSGVLSNTIYF

j_gene: TRBJ1-1
abundance: medium-sized
v_gene: TRBV7-9
CDR3aa: CASSRQGGTEAFF

j_gene: TRBJ1-4
abundance: NA
v_gene: TRBV15
CDR3aa: CATSTRSGEKLFF

j_gene: TRBJ1-1
abundance: NA
v_gene: TRBV6-5
CDR3aa: CASSYMDRGMNTEAFF

j_gene: TRBJ2-7
abundance: few
v_gene: TRBV9
CDR3aa: CASSVGGTGVTYEQYF

j_gene: TRBJ2-1
abundance: NA
v_gene: TRBV13
CDR3aa: CASSSTGTTHNEQFF

j_gene: TRBJ2-7
abundance: NA
v_gene: TRBV6-1
CDR3aa: CASSQTGTVYEQYF

j_gene: TRBJ2-1
abundance: NA
v_gene: TRBV4-2
CDR3aa: CASSQALAGDEQFF

j_gene: TRBJ2-3
abundance: few
v_gene: TRBV10-3
CDR3aa: CAISESTALLEYGIGTDTQYF

j_gene: TRBJ2-7
abundance: NA
v_gene: TRBV7-9
CDR3aa: CASISGGAGYEQYF

j_gene: TRBJ2-7
abundance: hyperexpanded
v_gene: TRBV19
CDR3aa: CASSEELAGGPYEQYF

j_gene: TRBJ1-2
abundance: few
v_gene: TRBV7-8
CDR3aa: CASSLVRGQGAGYGYTF

j_gene: TRBJ1-1
abundance: once
v_gene: TRBV5-4
CDR3aa: CASSFLGSATEAFF

j_gene: TRBJ1-5
abundance: NA
v_gene: TRBV6-1
CDR3aa: CASSEPPWDRWDQPQHF

j_gene: TRBJ2-1
abundance: NA
v_gene: TRBV29-1
CDR3aa: CSVEVTGGEFNEQFF

j_gene: TRBJ2-7
abundance: few
v_gene: TRBV2
CDR3aa: CAGNPQGSYEQYF

j_gene: TRBJ1-2
abundance: once
v_gene: TRBV2
CDR3aa: CASSEAHDRDVNYGYTF

j_gene: TRBJ2-1
abundance: NA
v_gene: TRBV27
CDR3aa: CASSLGYGREANEQFF

j_gene: TRBJ2-7
abundance: NA
v_gene: TRBV5-4
CDR3aa: CASSQGQGAYEQYF

j_gene: TRBJ2-3
abundance: NA
v_gene: TRBV9
CDR3aa: CASSRGGGPPDTQYF

j_gene: TRBJ1-1
abundance: NA
v_gene: TRBV19
CDR3aa: CASSISQGSFMNTEAFF

j_gene: TRBJ2-2
abundance: NA
v_gene: TRBV7-6
CDR3aa: CASSLIAHLKNTGELFF